Detailed here is one T cell receptor (beta chain). The sample belongs to a study of T cell responses to AZD1222 COVID-19 vaccine. Produced via immunoSEQ multiplex PCR; TCRdb's table is partial and in-frame only. This sample has 200,000 or so clones; roughly 91% occur once, and the top ten carry around 1%. The CDR3 is 14 residues long. Trimming shortened V by 3 bases and J by 4 bases, and 10 bases separated the two germline ends. CDR1 and CDR2 (germline): LGHDT, YNNKEL (reference sequence). The chain links TRBV3-1 (or the pseudogene TRBV3-2) to TRBJ1-3; no clear D. The receptor was derived from an adult in good health. The sequencing here drew on peripheral blood, taken on day 0 of MenACWY control vaccination. The chain's CDR3 is CASSHKGYGNTIYF. Written as DNA, the CDR3 is TGTGCCAGCAGCCATAAGGGCTACGGAAACACCATATATTTT.